Below are 3 T cell receptor beta chains sequenced from a single sample in a study of blood T cell repertoires in COVID-19. Profiled with immunoSEQ multiplex PCR; TCRdb holds only in-frame clones, not every one. This sample carries some 67,000 clones, about 89% of them seen once, and the ten largest clones take 5.2%. Sequenced material: peripheral blood. The receptors here all came from a man between 45 and 60 years old with active COVID-19.

The chain recombines TRBV4-2 with TRBJ2-3; perhaps TRBD2 as D (6 bases). This CDR3 spans 15 amino acids. V lost 5 bases and J lost 1, with 13 bases in between. CDR1 is LGHNA and CDR2 is YNFKEQ in the germline V gene. The CDR3 DNA is TGTGCCAGCAGCACGGGGACTCCAGGCACAGATACGCAGTATTTT. As protein: CASSTGTPGTDTQYF.

V is TRBV7-2 and J is TRBJ1-5; TRBD1 agrees at 8 bases. Trimming removed 5 bases from V and 4 bases from J; junction bases left unmatched: 7. Germline V gene data show CDR1 as SGHTA and CDR2 as FQGNSA. There are 15 residues in the CDR3. The CDR3 sequence is CASSKYRGENQPQHF. The CDR3 region has the DNA TGTGCCAGCAGCAAATACAGGGGGGAAAATCAGCCCCAGCATTTT.

The chain employs TRBV6-5 and TRBJ1-1, with D unclear. The V end was cut by 2 bases, the J end by 8 bases, with 12 bases between. Germline V gives CDR1 MNHEY, CDR2 SVGAGI. The CDR3 covers 13 residues. The CDR3 region has the DNA TGTGCCAGCAGTTACACTGTCTCGGAGGAAGCTTTCTTT. Its translation is CASSYTVSEEAFF.